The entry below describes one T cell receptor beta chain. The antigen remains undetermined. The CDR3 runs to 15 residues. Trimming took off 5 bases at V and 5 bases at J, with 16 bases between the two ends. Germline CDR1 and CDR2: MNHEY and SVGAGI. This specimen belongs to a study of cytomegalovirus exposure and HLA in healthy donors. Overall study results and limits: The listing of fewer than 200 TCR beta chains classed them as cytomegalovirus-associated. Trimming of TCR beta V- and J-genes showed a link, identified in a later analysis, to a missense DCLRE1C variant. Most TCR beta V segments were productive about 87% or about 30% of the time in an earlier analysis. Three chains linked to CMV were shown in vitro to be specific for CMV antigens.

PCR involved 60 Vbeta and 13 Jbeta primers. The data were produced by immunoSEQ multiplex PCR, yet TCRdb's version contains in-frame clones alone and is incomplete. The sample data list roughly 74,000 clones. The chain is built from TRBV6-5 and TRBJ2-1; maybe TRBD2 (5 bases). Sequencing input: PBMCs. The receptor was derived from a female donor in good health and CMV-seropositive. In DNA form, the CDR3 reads TGTGCCAGCAGTCCGGACTCCACGGGCCACAATGAGCAGTTCTTC. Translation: CASSPDSTGHNEQFF.